Below are 30 T cell receptor beta chains sequenced from a single sample in a study of T cell responses to AZD1222 COVID-19 vaccine. This table comes from immunoSEQ multiplex PCR, and its TCRdb copy is limited to in-frame clones, with some not included. The table includes about 100,000 clones, more than 85% detected once. The sequences come from peripheral blood, collected 28 days after the second AZD1222 dose. The receptors here all came from an adult who received the AZD1222 COVID-19 vaccine.

This clone was observed once. This CDR3 is CASSLVGSRLQETQYF. CDR3 nucleotides: TGTGCCAGCAGCTTGGTCGGCAGCCGACTCCAAGAGACCCAGTACTTC. This sequence joins TRBV5-6 and TRBJ2-5, with unresolved D. The CDR3 is 16 amino acids. Germline V gives CDR1 SGHDT, CDR2 YYEEEE. The V and J ends lost 0 bases and 1 base respectively, with 13 bases between them.

The chain combines TRBV6-5 with TRBJ1-2; TRBD1 agrees at 7 bases. V gave up 6 bases and J gave up 4 bases; unmatched junction bases: 5. The CDR3 runs to 13 residues. The germline gives CDR1 MNHEY, CDR2 SVGAGI. The CDR3 bases are TGTGCCAGCAGGAGACAGGGCTCCTATGGCTACACCTTC. It is translated as CASRRQGSYGYTF.

This chain uses TRBV2 with TRBJ2-2; D is possibly TRBD2 (5 bases). CDR3 length equals 15 residues. The ends were cut back, 6 bases at V and 2 bases at J, with 13 bases in the middle. Germline values: CDR1 SNHLY, CDR2 FYNNEI. CDR3 bases: TGTGCCAGCAGCCAAGAGAGGACTAACACCGGGGAGCTGTTTTTT. Translated, it gives CASSQERTNTGELFF. Filled out from reference TRBV2 and TRBJ2-2, the complete variable domain reads EPEVTQTPSHQVTQMGQEVILRCVPISNHLYFYWYRQILGQKVEFLVSFYNNEISEKSEIFDDQFSVERPDGSNFTLKIRSTKLEDSAMYFCASSQERTNTGELFFGEGSRLTVL.

This clone was observed a single time. This rearrangement joins TRBV20-1 to TRBJ2-1; possibly TRBD2 for D (5 bases). Germline CDR1 DFQATT, CDR2 SNEGSKA (reference sequence). The CDR3 runs to 9 residues. V lost 3 bases and J lost 15, with 9 bases in between. This chain's CDR3 is CSASGNPFF. CDR3 sequence (DNA): TGCAGTGCTAGCGGGAACCCGTTCTTC.

J is TRBJ1-5 and V is TRBV6-2 or TRBV6-3, with 7 bases lining up with TRBD1. V was clipped by 6 bases and J by 4 bases; unmatched bases: 9. This CDR3 is 15 amino acids long. The germline V gene encodes CDR1 MNHEY and CDR2 SVGEGT. Here the CDR3 DNA reads TGTGCCAGCAGCGATCGACAGGGCGGTAATCAGCCCCAGCATTTT. Translated: CASSDRQGGNQPQHF.

This clone has only one observation. The genes are TRBV7-2 and TRBJ1-2; weak D call: TRBD1 (5 bases). Germline V gives CDR1 SGHTA, CDR2 FQGNSA. Trimming removed 0 bases from V and 7 bases from J, with 9 bases in between. This CDR3 comprises 13 residues. The CDR3 DNA sequence: TGTGCCAGCAGCTTAGCCCAGGGCGGTGGCTACACCTTC. Translation gives CASSLAQGGGYTF.

This clone turned up a few times. The gene calls are TRBV7-2 and TRBJ2-3; maybe TRBD1 (5 bases). Between the trimmed V and J ends, which lost 3 bases and 5 bases, there was a span of 12 bases. The CDR3 contains 14 residues. CDR1 is SGHTA and CDR2 is FQGNSA in the germline V gene. CDR3 coding DNA: TGTGCCAGCAGCTTCAAAGGGGCAAGAGATACGCAGTATTTT. It encodes CASSFKGARDTQYF.

This chain links TRBV19 with TRBJ2-7, with 9 bases matching TRBD1. J lost 0 bases, V lost 7 bases, and 7 bases had no gene match. The CDR3 runs to 15 residues. CDR1 and CDR2 (germline): LNHDA, SQIVND (reference sequence). CDR3 in DNA: TGTGCCAGTACCGCCGGGACAGGGCACTCCTACGAGCAGTACTTC. Protein product: CASTAGTGHSYEQYF. Full variable domain (remainder filled in from reference TRBV19 and TRBJ2-7): DGGITQSPKYLFRKEGQNVTLSCEQNLNHDAMYWYRQDPGQGLRLIYYSQIVNDFQKGDIAEGYSVSREKKESFPLTVTSAQKNPTAFYLCASTAGTGHSYEQYFGPGTRLTVT.

This rearrangement joins TRBV5-4 to TRBJ2-6; TRBD1 agrees at 7 bases. In germline, CDR1 is SGHNT, CDR2 YYREEE (reference sequence). J was trimmed by 0 bases and V by 2 bases; bases with no gene match: 5. The CDR3 sequence is 17 residues long. The chain's CDR3 is CASSFDRDSSGANVLTF. CDR3 sequence (DNA): TGTGCCAGCAGCTTTGACAGGGACAGCTCTGGGGCCAACGTCCTGACTTTC.

The CDR3: CASSFLTDLSNQPQHF. The CDR3 DNA is TGTGCCAGCAGTTTTTTGACAGACCTTAGCAATCAGCCCCAGCATTTT. The chain links TRBV28 to TRBJ1-5; D may be TRBD1 (5 bases). The germline V gene has CDR1 MDHEN and CDR2 SYDVKM. The V end was cut by 3 bases, the J end by 0 bases, with 12 bases between. This CDR3 spans 16 amino acids.

The chain recombines TRBV6-5 with TRBJ1-2, with D possibly TRBD1 on 5 matching bases. Trimming left V 10 bases short and J 5 bases short, with 17 bases between. This CDR3 has 13 residues. Germline assignment: CDR1 MNHEY and CDR2 SVGAGI. In nucleotides, the CDR3 is TGTGCCATCAACAGGTCCCCGGGATATGGCTACACCTTC. This encodes CAINRSPGYGYTF.

V usage is TRBV28 and J usage is TRBJ2-7; 9 bases map to TRBD2. Germline lookup yields CDR1 MDHEN and CDR2 SYDVKM. V was pared by 7 bases and J by 12 bases, with 19 bases of the junction left unmatched. The CDR3 sequence is 15 residues long. The CDR3 loop reads CASTKIGLAGFEGYF. In DNA, the CDR3 is TGTGCCAGCACCAAAATCGGGCTAGCGGGGTTTGAGGGGTACTTC.

The rearrangement uses TRBV30 and TRBJ1-3; D gene uncertain. The germline CDR1 and CDR2 sequences are GTSNPN and SVGIG (reference sequence). V was cut by 0 bases and J by 8 bases, with 14 bases left in between. This CDR3 contains 14 residues. CDR3 residues: CAWSVGQISDTIYF. Written as DNA, the CDR3 is TGTGCCTGGAGTGTAGGGCAGATTAGCGACACCATATATTTT.

In nucleotides, the CDR3 is TGCGCCAGCAGCTTGACGGGGTTCTCCGGGACCGATACCCGGGCCCTCCACTTT. Its translation is CASSLTGFSGTDTRALHF. The chain employs TRBV5-1 and TRBJ1-6, with D possibly being TRBD1 (5 bases). CDR1 and CDR2 (germline): SGHRS, YFSETQ. This CDR3 spans 18 amino acids. V shed 1 base and J shed 14 bases, with 28 bases lying between them.

The chain has TRBV6-1 and TRBJ2-3; D gene ambiguous. Trimming stripped 0 bases from V and 4 bases from J, with 11 bases between. Germline V CDR1 and CDR2: MNHNS, SASEGT. CDR3 length: 15 residues. CDR3 sequence reads: CASSEAAWSPDTQYF. In DNA, the CDR3 is TGTGCCAGCAGTGAAGCAGCTTGGTCGCCAGATACGCAGTATTTT.

The chain is built from TRBV3-1 (or the pseudogene TRBV3-2) and TRBJ1-6; 9 bases fit TRBD1. This CDR3 is built from 15 residues. CDR1 is LGHDT, CDR2 YNNKEL, per germline (reference sequence). J gave up 10 bases and V 2 bases, and 6 bases lay outside the gene matches. In DNA, the CDR3 is TGTGCCAGCAGCCAACCGGGACAGGGCGGCTCACCCCTCCACTTT. Translation: CASSQPGQGGSPLHF.

The chain has TRBV29-1 and TRBJ1-2, with D possibly being TRBD1 (6 bases). Germline lookup yields CDR1 SQVTM and CDR2 ANQGSEA. The CDR3 length is 14 residues. Trimming took 5 bases from V and 3 from J, leaving 16 bases between them. The chain's CDR3 is CSVKGGEMDYGYTF. The CDR3 DNA reads TGCAGCGTTAAGGGGGGCGAGATGGACTATGGCTACACCTTC.

The rearrangement uses TRBV18 and TRBJ1-2; D might be TRBD1 (5 bases). Germline values: CDR1 KGHSH, CDR2 LQKENI. Trimming pared 3 bases from V and 6 bases from J, leaving 11 bases between. CDR3 length equals 13 residues. CDR3 sequence: CASSPTDVDGYTF. CDR3 in DNA: TGTGCCAGCTCACCGACAGACGTCGATGGCTACACCTTC.

This chain joins TRBV5-4 and TRBJ1-3; the D gene is possibly TRBD1 (6 bases). The CDR3 runs 15 residues. V gave up 2 bases and J gave up 6 bases, with 15 bases separating them. Germline CDR1 is SGHNT and CDR2 is YYREEE (reference sequence). For the CDR3, the DNA is TGTGCCAGCAGCTTTATGGGGGGCACTGTAAACACCATATATTTT. Translated: CASSFMGGTVNTIYF. The full variable domain, its missing parts supplied by reference TRBV5-4 and TRBJ1-3, is ETGVTQSPTHLIKTRGQQVTLRCSSQSGHNTVSWYQQALGQGPQFIFQYYREEENGRGNFPPRFSGLQFPNYSSELNVNALELDDSALYLCASSFMGGTVNTIYFGEGSWLTVV.

This rearrangement joins TRBV7-6 to TRBJ2-1; tentatively, D is TRBD1 or TRBD2 (5 bases each). The CDR3 has 15 residues. Trimming cost V 1 base and J 7 bases, with 14 bases left between them. Germline V gives CDR1 SGHVS, CDR2 FNYEAQ. CDR3 protein: CASSLGPRDLNEQFF. The DNA for the CDR3 is TGTGCCAGCAGCTTAGGGCCCCGGGACCTAAATGAGCAGTTCTTC.

This chain connects TRBV5-1 to TRBJ2-1, with TRBD2 matching over 9 bases. Germline lookup yields CDR1 SGHRS and CDR2 YFSETQ. J gave up 0 bases and V 4 bases, and 5 bases lay outside the gene matches. The CDR3 extends over 16 amino acids. CDR3 nucleotides: TGCGCCAGCAGCATACCAGCGGGGGGCTCCTACAATGAGCAGTTCTTC. This translates into CASSIPAGGSYNEQFF.

V is TRBV9 and J is TRBJ2-7; 9 bases are a match to TRBD1. This CDR3 spans 14 amino acids. Germline loops: CDR1 SGDLS, CDR2 YYNGEE. The trim removed 4 bases at V and 7 bases at J, leaving 9 bases unmatched. CDR3 in DNA: TGTGCCAGCAGCCCAGGACAGGGGCTAGGGGAGCAGTACTTC. This encodes CASSPGQGLGEQYF.

The chain couples TRBV9 to TRBJ2-7; the match to TRBD1 covers 9 bases. Germline CDR1 is SGDLS and CDR2 is YYNGEE. J lost 6 bases, V lost 4 bases, and 11 bases had no gene match. CDR3 length: 15 amino acids. CDR3 sequence reads: CASSPPMGQGSEQYF. DNA for the CDR3: TGTGCCAGCAGCCCCCCTATGGGACAGGGATCCGAGCAGTACTTC.

The CDR3 spells CASSWGAGRNNSPLHF. The CDR3 DNA is TGTGCCAGCAGCTGGGGGGCTGGACGGAACAATTCACCCCTCCACTTT. The rearrangement joins TRBV7-2 to TRBJ1-6; D is possibly TRBD1 (6 bases). Trimming left V 4 bases short and J 7 bases short, with 17 bases between. The CDR3 has 16 residues. The germline V gene has CDR1 SGHTA and CDR2 FQGNSA.

The J gene is TRBJ2-3, the V gene TRBV7-6; TRBD1 agrees at 9 bases. The CDR3 has 15 amino acids. V gave up 5 bases and J gave up 1 base; unmatched junction bases: 4. Germline CDR1 SGHVS, CDR2 FNYEAQ. The CDR3 loop is CASSPTGGRTDTQYF. The CDR3 DNA follows: TGTGCCAGCAGCCCAACAGGGGGCCGCACAGATACGCAGTATTTT.

Here the CDR3 DNA reads TGTGCCACCAGCAGAGGTCGCGCCGGGACCGAGCAGTTCTTC. Translated: CATSRGRAGTEQFF. V is TRBV15 and J is TRBJ2-1; tentatively, D is TRBD1 or TRBD2 (5 bases each). The CDR3 is 14 residues long. V was trimmed by 1 base and J by 10 bases, leaving 14 bases between them. Germline assignment: CDR1 LNHNV and CDR2 YYDKDF (reference sequence).

The chain has TRBV6-5 and TRBJ1-1, with TRBD1 matching over 10 bases. The CDR3 has 14 residues. J was trimmed by 4 bases and V by 6 bases; bases with no gene match: 5. Germline CDR1 reads MNHEY; CDR2 reads SVGAGI. The CDR3 protein is CASSKGQGTTEAFF. DNA for the CDR3: TGTGCCAGCAGCAAGGGACAGGGGACCACTGAAGCTTTCTTT.

The chain joins TRBV28 to TRBJ1-1; 9 positions match TRBD1. This CDR3 region has 14 residues. Germline V gene data show CDR1 as MDHEN and CDR2 as SYDVKM. V shed 4 bases, J shed 3 bases, and the junction held 3 bases outside the gene matches. The CDR3 nucleotides read TGTGCCAGCAGTTCCGGGACAGGGTACACTGAAGCTTTCTTT. It codes for CASSSGTGYTEAFF. The variable domain in full, completed from reference TRBV28 and TRBJ1-1, reads DVKVTQSSRYLVKRTGEKVFLECVQDMDHENMFWYRQDPGLGLRLIYFSYDVKMKEKGDIPEGYSVSREKKERFSLILESASTNQTSMYLCASSSGTGYTEAFFGQGTRLTVV.

This clone was seen once. CDR3 protein: CASSPPGRRVDTF. The CDR3 coding sequence is TGTGCCAGCAGTCCCCCGGGGCGGAGAGTTGACACCTTC. The genes are TRBV12-3 or TRBV12-4 and TRBJ1-2; weak D call: TRBD1 (5 bases). CDR3 length: 13 amino acids. Trimming took off 5 bases at V and 12 bases at J, with 19 bases between the two ends.

CDR3 amino acids: CASSLSGSHEQYF. The CDR3 nucleotides are TGCGCCAGCAGCTTATCCGGGAGTCACGAGCAGTACTTC. The chain links TRBV5-1 to TRBJ2-7, with a tentative D call TRBD2 (6 bases). The length of the CDR3 is 13 residues. Per germline, CDR1 SGHRS and CDR2 YFSETQ. Between the trimmed V and J ends, which lost 2 bases and 5 bases, there was a span of 11 bases.